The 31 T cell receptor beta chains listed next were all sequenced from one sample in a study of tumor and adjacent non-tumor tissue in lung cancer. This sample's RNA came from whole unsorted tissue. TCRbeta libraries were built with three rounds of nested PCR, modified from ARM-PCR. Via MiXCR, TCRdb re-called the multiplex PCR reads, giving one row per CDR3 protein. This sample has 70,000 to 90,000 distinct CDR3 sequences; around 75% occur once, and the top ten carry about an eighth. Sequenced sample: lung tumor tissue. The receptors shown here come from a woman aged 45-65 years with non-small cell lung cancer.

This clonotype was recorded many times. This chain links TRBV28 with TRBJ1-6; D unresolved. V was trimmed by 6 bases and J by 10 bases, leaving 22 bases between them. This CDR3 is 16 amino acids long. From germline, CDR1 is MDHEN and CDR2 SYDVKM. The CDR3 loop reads CASRPSGSGLRSPLHF. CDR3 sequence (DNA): TGTGCCAGCAGACCCTCCGGGTCAGGTCTACGGTCACCCCTCCACTTT.

CDR3 DNA sequence: TGCAGTGCTAGGAATCTAGCGGGAGGGTCTGGGGAGACCCAGTACTTC. It is translated as CSARNLAGGSGETQYF. The V call is TRBV20-1, the J call TRBJ2-5; 12 positions match TRBD2. Germline lookup yields CDR1 DFQATT and CDR2 SNEGSKA (reference sequence). The ends lost 3 bases at V and 5 bases at J; junction bases unmatched: 10. The length of the CDR3 is 16 residues.

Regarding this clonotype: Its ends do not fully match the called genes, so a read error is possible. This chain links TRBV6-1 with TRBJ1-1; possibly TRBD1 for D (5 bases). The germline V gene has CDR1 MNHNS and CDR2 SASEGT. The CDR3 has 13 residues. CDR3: CASSEAQGCEAFF. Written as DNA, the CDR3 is TGCGCCAGTAGTGAAGCGCAGGGATGTGAAGCTTTCTTT.

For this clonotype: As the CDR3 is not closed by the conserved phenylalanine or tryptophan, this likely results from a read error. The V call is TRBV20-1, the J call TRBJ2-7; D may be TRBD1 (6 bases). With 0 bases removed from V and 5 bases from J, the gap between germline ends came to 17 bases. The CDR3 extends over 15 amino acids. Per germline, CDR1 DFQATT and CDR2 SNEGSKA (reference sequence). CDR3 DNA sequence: TGCAGTGCTAGAGATCCCAGGGGTGCGGGCAACGAGCAGTACCTC. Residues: CSARDPRGAGNEQYL.

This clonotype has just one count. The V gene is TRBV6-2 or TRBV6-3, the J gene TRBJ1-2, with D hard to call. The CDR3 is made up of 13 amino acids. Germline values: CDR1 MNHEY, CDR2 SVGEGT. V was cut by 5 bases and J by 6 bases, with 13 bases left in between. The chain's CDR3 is CASSPQSMDGYTF. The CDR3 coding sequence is TGTGCCAGCAGTCCTCAGAGTATGGATGGCTACACCTTC.

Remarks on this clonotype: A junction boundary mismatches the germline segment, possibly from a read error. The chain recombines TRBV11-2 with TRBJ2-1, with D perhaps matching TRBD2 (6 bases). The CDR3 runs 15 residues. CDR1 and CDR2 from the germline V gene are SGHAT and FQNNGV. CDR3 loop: CASSAGPSSYDELIF. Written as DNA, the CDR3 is TGTGCCAGCAGCGCGGGGCCTAGCTCCTACGATGAGCTGATCTTC.

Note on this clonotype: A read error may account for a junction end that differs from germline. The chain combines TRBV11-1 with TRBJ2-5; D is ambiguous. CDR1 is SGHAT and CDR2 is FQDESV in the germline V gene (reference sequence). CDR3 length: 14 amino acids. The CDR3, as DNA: TGTGCCAGCAGCGCATCGATTTGGGTGGAGAGCCAGTACTTC. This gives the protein CASSASIWVESQYF.

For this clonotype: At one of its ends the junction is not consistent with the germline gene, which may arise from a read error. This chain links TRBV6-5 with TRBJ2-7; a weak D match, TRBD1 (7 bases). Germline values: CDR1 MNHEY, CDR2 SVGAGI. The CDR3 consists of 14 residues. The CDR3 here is CASRWDSGTYEQYF. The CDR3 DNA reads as TGTGCCAGCAGATGGGACAGTGGGACTTATGAGCAGTATTTC.

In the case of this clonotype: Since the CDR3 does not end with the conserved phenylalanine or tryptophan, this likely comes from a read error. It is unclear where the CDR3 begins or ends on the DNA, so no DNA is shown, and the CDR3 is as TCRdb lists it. This chain's CDR3 is CSVGEGPMNTEVVY. The genes are TRBV29-1 and TRBJ1-1. The CDR3 spans 14 residues, counting both ends. Germline V lookup: CDR1 SQVTM, CDR2 ANQGSEA.

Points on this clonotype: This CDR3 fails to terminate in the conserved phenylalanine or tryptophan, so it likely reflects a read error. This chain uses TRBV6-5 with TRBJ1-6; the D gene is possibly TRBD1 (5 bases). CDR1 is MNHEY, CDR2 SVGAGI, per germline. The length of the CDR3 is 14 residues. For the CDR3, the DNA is TGTGACAGCAGACTACAAGGGGCCAATTCACCCCTCCACTCT. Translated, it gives CDSRLQGANSPLHS.

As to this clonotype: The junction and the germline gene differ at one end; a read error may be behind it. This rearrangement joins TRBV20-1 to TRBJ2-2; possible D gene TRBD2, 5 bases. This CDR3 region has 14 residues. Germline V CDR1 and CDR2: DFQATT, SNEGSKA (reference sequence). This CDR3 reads CIASPGSRTGELFF. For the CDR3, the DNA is TGCATTGCTAGCCCCGGTAGCCGGACCGGGGAGCTGTTTTTT.

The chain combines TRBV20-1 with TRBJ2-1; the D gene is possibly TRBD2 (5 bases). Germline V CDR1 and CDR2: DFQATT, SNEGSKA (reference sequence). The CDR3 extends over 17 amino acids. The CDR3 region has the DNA TGCACTGCCCAAAAGAGGGCCAGTTCGAGCTTCTACAATGAGCAGTTCTTC. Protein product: CTAQKRASSSFYNEQFF.

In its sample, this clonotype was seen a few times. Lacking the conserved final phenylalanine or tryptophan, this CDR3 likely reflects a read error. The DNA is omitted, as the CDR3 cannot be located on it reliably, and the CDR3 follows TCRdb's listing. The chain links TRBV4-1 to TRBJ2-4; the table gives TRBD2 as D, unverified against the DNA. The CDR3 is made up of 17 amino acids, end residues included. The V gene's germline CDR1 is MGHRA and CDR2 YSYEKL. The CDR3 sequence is CASSPGSGGLAKNIQNL.

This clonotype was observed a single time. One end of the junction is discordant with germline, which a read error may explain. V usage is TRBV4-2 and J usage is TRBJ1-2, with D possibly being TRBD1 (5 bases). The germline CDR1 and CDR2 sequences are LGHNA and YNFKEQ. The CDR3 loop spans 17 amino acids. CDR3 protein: CASSQDSAQGEYYDYTF. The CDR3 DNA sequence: TGTGCCAGCAGTCAAGATTCCGCCCAAGGGGAATACTATGACTACACCTTC.

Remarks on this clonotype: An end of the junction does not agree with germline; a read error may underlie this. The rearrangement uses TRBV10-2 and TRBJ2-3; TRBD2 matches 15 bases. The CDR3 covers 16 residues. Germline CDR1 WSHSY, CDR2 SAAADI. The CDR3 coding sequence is TGCGCCAGCAATGAGAAGTCGGGACTAGCGGGAGGTACCCAGTATTTT. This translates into CASNEKSGLAGGTQYF.

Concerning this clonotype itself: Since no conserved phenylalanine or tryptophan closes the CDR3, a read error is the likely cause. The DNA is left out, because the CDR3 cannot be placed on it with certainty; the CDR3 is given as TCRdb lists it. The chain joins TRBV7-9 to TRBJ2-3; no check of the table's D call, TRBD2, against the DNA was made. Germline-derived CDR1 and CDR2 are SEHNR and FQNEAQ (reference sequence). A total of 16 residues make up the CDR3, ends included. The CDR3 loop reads CASSNKLAEGEDTQYL.

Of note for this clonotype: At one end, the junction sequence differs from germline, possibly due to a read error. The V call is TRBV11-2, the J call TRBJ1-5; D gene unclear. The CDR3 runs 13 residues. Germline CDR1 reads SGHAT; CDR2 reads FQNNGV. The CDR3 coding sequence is TGTGCCATCAGCCTGCCATCCGATCAGCCCCAGCATTTT. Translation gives CAISLPSDQPQHF.

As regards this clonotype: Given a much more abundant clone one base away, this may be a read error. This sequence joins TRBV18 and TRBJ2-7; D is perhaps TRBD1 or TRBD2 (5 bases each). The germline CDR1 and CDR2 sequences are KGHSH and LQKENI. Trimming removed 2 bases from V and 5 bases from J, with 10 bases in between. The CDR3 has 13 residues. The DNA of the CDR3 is TGTGCCAGCTCACCAGGGTGGGACCACGAGCAGTACTTC. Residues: CASSPGWDHEQYF.

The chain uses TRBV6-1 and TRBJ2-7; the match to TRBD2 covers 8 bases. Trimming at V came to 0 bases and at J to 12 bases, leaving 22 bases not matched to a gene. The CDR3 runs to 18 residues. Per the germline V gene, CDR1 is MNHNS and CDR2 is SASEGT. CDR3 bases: TGTGCCAGCAGTGAAGCGCACGGGAGCGGGAGTAGATCAATTGGGCGGTACTTC. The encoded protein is CASSEAHGSGSRSIGRYF.

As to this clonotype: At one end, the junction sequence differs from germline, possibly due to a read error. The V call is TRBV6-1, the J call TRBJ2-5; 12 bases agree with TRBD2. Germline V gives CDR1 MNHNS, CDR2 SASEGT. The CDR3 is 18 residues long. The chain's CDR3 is CVSSGSLPGLAGSETQYF. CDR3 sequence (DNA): TGTGTCAGCAGTGGCTCCCTCCCGGGACTAGCGGGTTCGGAGACCCAGTACTTC.

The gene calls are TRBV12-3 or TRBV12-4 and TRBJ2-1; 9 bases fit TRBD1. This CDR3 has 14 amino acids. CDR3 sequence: CACSQTGGDNEQFF. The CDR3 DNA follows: TGTGCATGCAGTCAGACAGGGGGGGACAATGAGCAGTTCTTC.

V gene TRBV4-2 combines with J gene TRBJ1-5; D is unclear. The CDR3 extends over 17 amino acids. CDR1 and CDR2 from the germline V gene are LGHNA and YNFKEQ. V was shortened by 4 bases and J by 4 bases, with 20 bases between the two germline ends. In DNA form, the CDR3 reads TGTGCCAGCAGCCTCTTTTGGGCTAGAGACTCAAATCAGCCCCAGCATTTT. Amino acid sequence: CASSLFWARDSNQPQHF.

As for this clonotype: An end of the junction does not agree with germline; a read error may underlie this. CDR3 nucleotide sequence: TGTGCCGGCAGTTTTCAGGGGAGTAATGAGCAGTTCTTC. Its protein is CAGSFQGSNEQFF. The gene calls are TRBV12-3 or TRBV12-4 and TRBJ2-1; D is possibly TRBD1 (6 bases). CDR3 length: 13 residues.

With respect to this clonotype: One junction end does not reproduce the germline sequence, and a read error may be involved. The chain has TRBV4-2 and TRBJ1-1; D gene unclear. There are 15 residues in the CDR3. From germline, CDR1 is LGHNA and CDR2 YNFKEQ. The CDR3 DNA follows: TGTGCCACCAGTCAAGATCGGCATATGAACACTGGAGCTTTCTTT. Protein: CATSQDRHMNTGAFF.

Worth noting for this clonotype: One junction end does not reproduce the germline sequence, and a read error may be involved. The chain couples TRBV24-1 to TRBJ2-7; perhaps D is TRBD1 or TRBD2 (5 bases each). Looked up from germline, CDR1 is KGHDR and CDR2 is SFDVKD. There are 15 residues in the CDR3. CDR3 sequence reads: CATCDSSGDPNEQYF. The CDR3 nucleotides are TGTGCCACCTGTGACTCTAGTGGGGACCCCAACGAGCAGTACTTC.

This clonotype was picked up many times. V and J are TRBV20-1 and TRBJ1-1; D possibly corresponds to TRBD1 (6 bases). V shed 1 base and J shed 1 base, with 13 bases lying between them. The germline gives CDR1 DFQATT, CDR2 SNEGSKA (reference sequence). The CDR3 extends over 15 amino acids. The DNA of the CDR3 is TGCAGTGCTAGAGTCCGGGGGCACCCGAACACTGAAGCTTTCTTT. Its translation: CSARVRGHPNTEAFF.

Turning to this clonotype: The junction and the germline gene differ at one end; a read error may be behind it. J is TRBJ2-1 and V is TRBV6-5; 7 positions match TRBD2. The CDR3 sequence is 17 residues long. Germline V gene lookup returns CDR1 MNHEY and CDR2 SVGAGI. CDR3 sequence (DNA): TGTGCCAGCAGTTATAATCTCGGGGGGAGCTCCTACAATGGGCAGTTCTTC. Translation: CASSYNLGGSSYNGQFF.

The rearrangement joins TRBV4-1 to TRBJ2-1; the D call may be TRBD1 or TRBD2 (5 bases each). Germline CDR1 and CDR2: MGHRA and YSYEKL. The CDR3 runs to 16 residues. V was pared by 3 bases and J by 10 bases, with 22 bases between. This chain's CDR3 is CASSHPTSIGTSEQFF. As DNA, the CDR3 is TGCGCCAGCAGCCACCCTACGTCGATAGGGACGAGCGAGCAGTTCTTC.

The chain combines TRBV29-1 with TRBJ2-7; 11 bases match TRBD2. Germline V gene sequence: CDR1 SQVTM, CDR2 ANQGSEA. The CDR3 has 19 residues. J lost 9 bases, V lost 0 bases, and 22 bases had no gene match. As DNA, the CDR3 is TGCAGCGTTGAAGAGAGGTGGCTAGCGGGAGGCCGAACCTCCTATGTGCAGTACTTC. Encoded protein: CSVEERWLAGGRTSYVQYF.

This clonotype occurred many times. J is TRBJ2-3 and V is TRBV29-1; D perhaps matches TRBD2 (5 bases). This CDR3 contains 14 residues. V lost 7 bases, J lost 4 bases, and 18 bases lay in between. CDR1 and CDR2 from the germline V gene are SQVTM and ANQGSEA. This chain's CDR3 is CSAQTGLRADTQYF. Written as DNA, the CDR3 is TGCAGCGCTCAGACTGGACTGCGCGCAGATACGCAGTATTTT.

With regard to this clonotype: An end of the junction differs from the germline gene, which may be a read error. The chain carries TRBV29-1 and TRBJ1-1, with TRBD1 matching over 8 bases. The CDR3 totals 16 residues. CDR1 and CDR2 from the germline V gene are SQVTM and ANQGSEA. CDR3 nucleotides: TGCAGCGTTGACGGTCCGACAGGGGATAGGAACACTCAAGCTTTCTTT. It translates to CSVDGPTGDRNTQAFF.